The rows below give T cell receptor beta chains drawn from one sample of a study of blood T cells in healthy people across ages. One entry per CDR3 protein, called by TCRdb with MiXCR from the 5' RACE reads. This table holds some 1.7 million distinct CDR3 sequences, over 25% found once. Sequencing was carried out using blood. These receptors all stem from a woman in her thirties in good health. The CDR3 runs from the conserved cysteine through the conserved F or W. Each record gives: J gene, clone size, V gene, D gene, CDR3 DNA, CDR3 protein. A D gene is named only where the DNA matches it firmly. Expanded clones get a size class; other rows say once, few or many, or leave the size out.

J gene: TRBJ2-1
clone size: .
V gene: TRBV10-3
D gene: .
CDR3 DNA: TGTGCCATCAGTGATGGGACCTCAAGCGATGAGCAGTTCTTC
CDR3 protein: CAISDGTSSDEQFF

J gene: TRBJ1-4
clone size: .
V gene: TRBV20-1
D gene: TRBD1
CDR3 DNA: TGCAGTGCGCCCCAGGGGGGCGGCAAACTGTCTTTT
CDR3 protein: CSAPQGGGKLSF

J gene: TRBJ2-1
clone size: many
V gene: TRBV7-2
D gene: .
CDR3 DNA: TGTGCCAGCAGCCCGGGAGCTAGAGGGAACAATGAGCAGTTCTTC
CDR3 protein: CASSPGARGNNEQFF

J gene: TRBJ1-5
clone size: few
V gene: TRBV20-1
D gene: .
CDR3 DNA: TGCAGTGCTGGACAGAATAGCAATCAGCCCCAGCATTTT
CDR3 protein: CSAGQNSNQPQHF

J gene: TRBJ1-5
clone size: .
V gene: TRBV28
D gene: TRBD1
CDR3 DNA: TGTGCCAGCAGCTCAACAGGGGGGACTAATCAGCCCCAGCATTTT
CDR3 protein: CASSSTGGTNQPQHF

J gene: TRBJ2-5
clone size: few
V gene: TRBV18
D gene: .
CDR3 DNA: TGTGCCAGCTCACCACCGGTCCCGACTAACCAAGAGACCCAGTACTTC
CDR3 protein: CASSPPVPTNQETQYF

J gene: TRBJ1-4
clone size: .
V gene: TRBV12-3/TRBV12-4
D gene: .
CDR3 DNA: TGTGCCAGCTCCATCGCATCGGGATTACTTGCAACTAATGAAAAACTGTTTTTT
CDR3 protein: CASSIASGLLATNEKLFF

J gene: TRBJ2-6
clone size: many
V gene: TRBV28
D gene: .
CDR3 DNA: TGTGCCAGCAGGGGGTTCCCTGGGGCCAACGTCCTGACTTTC
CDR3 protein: CASRGFPGANVLTF

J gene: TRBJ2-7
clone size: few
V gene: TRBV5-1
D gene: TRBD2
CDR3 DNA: TGCGCCAGCAGCGCGGCGGGGGGGCCACTACACGAGCAGTACTTC
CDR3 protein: CASSAAGGPLHEQYF

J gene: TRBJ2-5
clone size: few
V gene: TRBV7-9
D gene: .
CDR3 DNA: TGTGCCAGCAGGCCGGGCCAAGAGACCCAGTACTTC
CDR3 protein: CASRPGQETQYF

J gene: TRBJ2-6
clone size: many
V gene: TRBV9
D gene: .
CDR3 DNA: TGTGCCAGCAGCGTGGGCGGCTATGGGGCCAACGTCCTGACTTTC
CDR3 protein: CASSVGGYGANVLTF

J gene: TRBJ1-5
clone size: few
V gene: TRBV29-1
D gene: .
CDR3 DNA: TGCAGCGTTGGTCGGGATGGCAATCAGCCCCAGCATTTT
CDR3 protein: CSVGRDGNQPQHF

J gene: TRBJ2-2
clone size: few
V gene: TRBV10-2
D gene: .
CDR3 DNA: TGCGCCAGCAGCCAGACGACGAACACCGGGGAGCTGTTTTTT
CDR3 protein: CASSQTTNTGELFF

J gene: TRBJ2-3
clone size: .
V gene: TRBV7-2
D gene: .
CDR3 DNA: TGTGCCAGCAGCTTAGTTCAGGTGGCCCCATCAGATACGCAGTATTTT
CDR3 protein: CASSLVQVAPSDTQYF

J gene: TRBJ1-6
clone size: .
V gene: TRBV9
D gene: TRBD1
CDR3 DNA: TGTGCCAGCAGCGTAGAAGGACAGGGGGCCACTTCACCCCTCCACTTT
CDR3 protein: CASSVEGQGATSPLHF

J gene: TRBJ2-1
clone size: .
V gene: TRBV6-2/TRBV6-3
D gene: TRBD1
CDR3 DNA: TGTGCCAGCAGACGGACAGGGGATGAGACCCAGTTCTTC
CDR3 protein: CASRRTGDETQFF

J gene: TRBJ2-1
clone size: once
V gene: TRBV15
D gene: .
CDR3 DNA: TGTGCCACCAGCAGAGGTTTGGCAGAAAGCTCCCACAATGAGCAGTTCTTC
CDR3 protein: CATSRGLAESSHNEQFF

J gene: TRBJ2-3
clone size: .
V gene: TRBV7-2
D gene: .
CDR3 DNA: TGTGCCAGCAGCGTCCTCCCTGATACGCAGTATTTT
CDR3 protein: CASSVLPDTQYF

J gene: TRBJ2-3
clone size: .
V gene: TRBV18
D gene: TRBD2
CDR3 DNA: TGTGCCAGCTCACCACTTTCCGGACTAGCGGGGGGGACAACAGATACGCAGTATTTT
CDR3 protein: CASSPLSGLAGGTTDTQYF

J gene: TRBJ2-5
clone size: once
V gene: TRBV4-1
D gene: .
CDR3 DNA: TGCGCCAGCAGCCAAGAGGTAGCTAGTGGTCAAGAGACCCGGTACTTC
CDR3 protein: CASSQEVASGQETRYF

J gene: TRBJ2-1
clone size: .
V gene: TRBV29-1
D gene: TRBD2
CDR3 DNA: TGCAGCGTAACTAGGGGGACTAGCGGGGGGGCCTACAATGAGCAGTTCTTC
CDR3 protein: CSVTRGTSGGAYNEQFF

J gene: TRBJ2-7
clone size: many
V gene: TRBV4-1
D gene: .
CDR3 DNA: TGCGCCAGCAGCCAAGGGAGGGACGACGAGCAGTACTTC
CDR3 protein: CASSQGRDDEQYF

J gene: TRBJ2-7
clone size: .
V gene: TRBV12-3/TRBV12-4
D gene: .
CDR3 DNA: TGTGTCAGCAGTTTAGGCTCCTACGAGCAGTACTTC
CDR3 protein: CVSSLGSYEQYF

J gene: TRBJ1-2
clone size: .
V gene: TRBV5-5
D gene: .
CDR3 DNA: TGTGCCAGCAGCTTGGATACAGAAAACTATGTCTACACCTTC
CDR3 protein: CASSLDTENYVYTF

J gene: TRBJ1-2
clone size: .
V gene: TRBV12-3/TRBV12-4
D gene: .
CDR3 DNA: TGTGCCAGCAGGCAGGCGATGGAGGGCTACACCTTC
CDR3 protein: CASRQAMEGYTF

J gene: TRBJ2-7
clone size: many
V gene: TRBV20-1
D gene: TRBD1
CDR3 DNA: TGCAGTGGTGGGGACAGGAGCTACGAGCAGTACTTC
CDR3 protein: CSGGDRSYEQYF

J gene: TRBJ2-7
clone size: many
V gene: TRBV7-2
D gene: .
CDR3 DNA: TGTGCCAGCAGCTTAGTAGGATCCATGAGGTACGAGCAGTACTTC
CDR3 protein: CASSLVGSMRYEQYF

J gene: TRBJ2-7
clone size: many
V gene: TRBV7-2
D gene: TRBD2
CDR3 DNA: TGTGCCAGCAGCGCACGACTAGCGTCGAGTTACGAGCAGTACTTC
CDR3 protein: CASSARLASSYEQYF

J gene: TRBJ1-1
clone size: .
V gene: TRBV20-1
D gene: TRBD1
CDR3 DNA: TGCAGTGCTAGAGATCGGCGGACAGGTATTACTGAAGCTTTCTTT
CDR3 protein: CSARDRRTGITEAFF

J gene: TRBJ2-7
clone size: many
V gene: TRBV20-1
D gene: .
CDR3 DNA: TGCAGTGCTGTACAGGGATATGAGCAGTACTTC
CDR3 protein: CSAVQGYEQYF

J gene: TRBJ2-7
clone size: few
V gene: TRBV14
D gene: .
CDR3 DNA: TGTGTCAGCAGCCAAACTCGCTACGAGCAGTACTTC
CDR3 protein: CVSSQTRYEQYF

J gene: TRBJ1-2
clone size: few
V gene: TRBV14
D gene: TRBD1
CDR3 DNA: TGTGCCAGCAGCCAGGCCCTTGGGACAGGGGGCCGGGGGAGAGGCTACACCTTC
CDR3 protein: CASSQALGTGGRGRGYTF

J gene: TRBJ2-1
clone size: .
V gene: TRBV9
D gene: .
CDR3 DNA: TGTGCCAGCAGCGTAGTCGGCCCGGGAGCTAACAATGAGCAGTTCTTC
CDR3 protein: CASSVVGPGANNEQFF

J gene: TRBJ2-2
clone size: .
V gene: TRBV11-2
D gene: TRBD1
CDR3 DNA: TGTGCCAGCAGCCTCATGACAGGGATGACCGGGGAGCTGTTTTTT
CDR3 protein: CASSLMTGMTGELFF

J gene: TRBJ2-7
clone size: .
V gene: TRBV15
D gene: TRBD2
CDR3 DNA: TGTGCCACCAGCAGAGATCTCTCTAGCGGGGGTAACGAGCAGTACTTC
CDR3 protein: CATSRDLSSGGNEQYF

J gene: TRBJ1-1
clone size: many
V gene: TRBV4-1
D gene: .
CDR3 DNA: TGCGCCAGCAGCCAAGATTCTGATCGGAACACTGAAGCTTTCTTT
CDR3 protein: CASSQDSDRNTEAFF

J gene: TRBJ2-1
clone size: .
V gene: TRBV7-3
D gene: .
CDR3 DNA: TGTGCCAGCAGCTCCCGACAGCATTCCAATGAGCAGTTCTTC
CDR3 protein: CASSSRQHSNEQFF